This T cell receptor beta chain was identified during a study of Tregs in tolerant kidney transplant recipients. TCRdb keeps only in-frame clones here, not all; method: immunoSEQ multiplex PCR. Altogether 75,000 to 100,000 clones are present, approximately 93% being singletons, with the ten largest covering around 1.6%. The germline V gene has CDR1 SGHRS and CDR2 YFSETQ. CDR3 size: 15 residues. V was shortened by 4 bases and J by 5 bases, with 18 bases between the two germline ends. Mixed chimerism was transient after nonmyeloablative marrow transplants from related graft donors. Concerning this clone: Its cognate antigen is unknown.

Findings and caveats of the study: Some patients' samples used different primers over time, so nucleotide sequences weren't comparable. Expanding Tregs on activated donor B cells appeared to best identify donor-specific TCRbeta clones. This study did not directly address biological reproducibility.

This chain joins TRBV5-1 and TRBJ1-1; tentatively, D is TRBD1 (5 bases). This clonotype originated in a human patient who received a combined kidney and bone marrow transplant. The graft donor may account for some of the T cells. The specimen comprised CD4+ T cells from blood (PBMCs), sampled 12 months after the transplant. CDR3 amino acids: CASSHDGNKGTEAFF. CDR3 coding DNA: TGCGCCAGCAGCCATGACGGAAACAAGGGGACTGAAGCTTTCTTT.